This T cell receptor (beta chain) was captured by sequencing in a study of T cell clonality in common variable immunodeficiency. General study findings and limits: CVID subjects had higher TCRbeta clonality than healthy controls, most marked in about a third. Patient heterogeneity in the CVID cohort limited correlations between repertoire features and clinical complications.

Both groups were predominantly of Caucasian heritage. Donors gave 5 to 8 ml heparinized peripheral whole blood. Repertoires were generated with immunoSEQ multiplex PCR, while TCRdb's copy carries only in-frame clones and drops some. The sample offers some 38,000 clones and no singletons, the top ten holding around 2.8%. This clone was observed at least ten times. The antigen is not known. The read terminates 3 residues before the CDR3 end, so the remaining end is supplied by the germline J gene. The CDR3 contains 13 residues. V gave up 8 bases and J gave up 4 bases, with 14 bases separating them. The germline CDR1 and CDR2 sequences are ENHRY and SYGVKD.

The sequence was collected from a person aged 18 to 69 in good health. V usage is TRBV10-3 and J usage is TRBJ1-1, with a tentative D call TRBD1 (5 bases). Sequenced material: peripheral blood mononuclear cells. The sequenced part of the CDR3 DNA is TGTGCCATCTCCGAAACAGGCGGCACTGAA. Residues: CAISETGGTE. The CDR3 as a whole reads CAISETGGTEAFF.